This record looks at one T cell receptor (beta chain) sequence and its context. Its binding antigen is unknown. No qualities accompany the bases; no much larger clone lies one base away. Participants in the prospective study were aged roughly 18 to 100 years, lived in more than 20 United States geographic areas, and enrolled through a virtual design. In the prospective study, cohorts were assigned on the basis of participant-reported clinical history obtained from a screening survey and a study questionnaire. In the prospective study, whole blood, serum and a nasopharyngeal or oropharyngeal swab were collected from each participant by mobile phlebotomists. Additional blood draws and questionnaires over an approximately two-month period could optionally be provided by prospective study participants. Prospective study blood samples were shipped either frozen or at room temperature before DNA extraction.

The data derive from a study of blood T cell repertoires in COVID-19 (dated by TCRdb to the early 2020s). Regarding the study in general: Collaborator samples came from the United States, Italy and Spain and covered acute and convalescent phases of COVID-19. The prospective study material was composed of cDNA or gDNA derived from T cells, B-cell-depleted T cells, or PBMCs. Deeply sampled blood TCRbeta repertoires from subjects exposed to, actively infected with, or recovered from COVID-19 were included in the dataset. The repertoires were made available in a free public database intended to serve as a resource for research on the immune response to SARS-CoV-2. The samples were drawn from two sources: the first 160 participants of the ongoing ImmuneRACE study, and over 1,000 subjects contributed by 6 global collaborators. Nearly every sample came with metadata listing a de-identified subject ID, COVID-19 status, age in years and sex. Where available, HLA class I and class II types were taken from metadata supplied by the sample provider and were not determined by assay-based typing. Study-wide findings and limitations: The amount of clinical and demographic metadata varied by source and participant and was provided uncurated.

TCRbeta CDR3 regions were amplified from genomic DNA by means of the immunoSEQ Assay, a bias-controlled multiplex PCR. Under the source paper's analysis protocol: Within the assay, amplification of reference gene primers was used to estimate how many nucleated cells each sample contained. To quantify the absolute abundance of each unique TCRbeta CDR3 rearrangement, sequence reads were collapsed and filtered. For each sample, productive Simpson clonality was calculated as the square root of Simpson's diversity index over productive rearrangements. TCRdb carries this immuneACCESS record with in-frame sequences only. Its versions omit some clonotypes, under half of them owing to an unresolved V gene in the studies checked, with the rest unexplained. That table supplies the V and J calls and clone size; D and trimming were determined from the DNA. Within this sample are almost 400,000 clones, with over 75% of them counted one time only. The ten largest clones represent approximately 1% of the sample.

The germline V end is reduced by 3 bases and the J end by 2 bases; junction bases left unmatched: 9. Inclusive of the bounding cysteine and phenylalanine, the CDR3 is 16 residues long. Kept here is only the CDR3 DNA, which spans 48 bases and is read in frame from base 1. From the germline V gene (reference sequence), CDR1 is DFQATT and CDR2 is SNEGSKA. Sequences were obtained from PBMCs or T cells enriched from blood (not recorded which). The TCR sequence derives from a woman aged 25 to 45 with acute COVID-19. The chain is assembled from TRBV20-1 and TRBJ2-1; 8 middle bases align to TRBD1. CDR3 sequence: CSASPDDRGPYNEQFF. In nucleotides, the sequence is TGCAGTGCTAGTCCAGACGACAGGGGACCCTACAATGAGCAGTTCTTC.